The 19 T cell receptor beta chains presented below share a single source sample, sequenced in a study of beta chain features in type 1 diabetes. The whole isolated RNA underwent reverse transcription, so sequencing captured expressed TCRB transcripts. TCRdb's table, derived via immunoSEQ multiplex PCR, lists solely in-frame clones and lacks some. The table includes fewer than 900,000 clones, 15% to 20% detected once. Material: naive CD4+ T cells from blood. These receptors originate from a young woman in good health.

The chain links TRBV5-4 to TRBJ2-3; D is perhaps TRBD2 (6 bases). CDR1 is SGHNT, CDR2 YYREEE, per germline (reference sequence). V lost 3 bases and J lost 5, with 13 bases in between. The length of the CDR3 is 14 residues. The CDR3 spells CASSSGGTGDTQYF. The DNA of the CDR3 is TGTGCCAGCAGCTCGGGCGGGACGGGAGATACGCAGTATTTT.

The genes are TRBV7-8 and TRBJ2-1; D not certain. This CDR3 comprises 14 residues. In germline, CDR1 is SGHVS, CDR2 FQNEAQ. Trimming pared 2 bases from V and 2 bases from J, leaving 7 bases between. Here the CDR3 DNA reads TGTGCCAGCAGCTTATCTGGAGCCTACAATGAGCAGTTCTTC. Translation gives CASSLSGAYNEQFF.

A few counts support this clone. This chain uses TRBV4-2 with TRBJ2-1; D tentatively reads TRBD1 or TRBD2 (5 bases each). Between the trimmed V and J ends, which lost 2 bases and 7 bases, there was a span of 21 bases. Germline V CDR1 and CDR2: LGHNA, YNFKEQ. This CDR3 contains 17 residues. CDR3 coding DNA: TGTGCCAGCAGCCAACCGAAGGGGCTGGGGGACGGGAATGAGCAGTTCTTC. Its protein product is CASSQPKGLGDGNEQFF.

The CDR3 DNA reads TGTGCCAGCAGCTCATTCAAACAGGGTTTGCAGTATTTT. Encoded protein: CASSSFKQGLQYF. The rearrangement links TRBV7-3 to TRBJ2-3; D is possibly TRBD1 (6 bases). Germline lookup yields CDR1 SGHTA and CDR2 FQGTGA. The V gene lost 4 bases and the J gene lost 11 bases, with 16 bases spanning the gap. The CDR3 is 13 residues long.

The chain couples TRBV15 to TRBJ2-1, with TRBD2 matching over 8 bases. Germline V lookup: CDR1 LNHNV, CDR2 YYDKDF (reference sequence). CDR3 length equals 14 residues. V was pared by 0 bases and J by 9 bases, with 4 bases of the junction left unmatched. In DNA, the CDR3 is TGTGCCACCAGCAGAGATAGGACTAGCAGTGAGCAGTTCTTC. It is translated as CATSRDRTSSEQFF. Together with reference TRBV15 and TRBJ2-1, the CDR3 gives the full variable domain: DAMVIQNPRYQVTQFGKPVTLSCSQTLNHNVMYWYQQKSSQAPKLLFHYYDKDFNNEADTPDNFQSRRPNTSFCFLDIRSPGLGDTAMYLCATSRDRTSSEQFFGPGTRLTVL.

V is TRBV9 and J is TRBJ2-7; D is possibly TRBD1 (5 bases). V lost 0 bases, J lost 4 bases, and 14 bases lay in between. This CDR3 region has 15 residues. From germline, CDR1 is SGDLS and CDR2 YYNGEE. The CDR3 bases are TGTGCCAGCAGCGTAGGGTGGGGCCTGGGGTACGAGCAGTACTTC. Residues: CASSVGWGLGYEQYF.

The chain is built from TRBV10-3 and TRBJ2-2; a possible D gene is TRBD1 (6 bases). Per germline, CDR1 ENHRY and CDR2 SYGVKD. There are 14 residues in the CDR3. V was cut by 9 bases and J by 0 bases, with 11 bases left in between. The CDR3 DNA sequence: TGTGCCATTTGGACAGCAACGAACACCGGGGAGCTGTTTTTT. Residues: CAIWTATNTGELFF.

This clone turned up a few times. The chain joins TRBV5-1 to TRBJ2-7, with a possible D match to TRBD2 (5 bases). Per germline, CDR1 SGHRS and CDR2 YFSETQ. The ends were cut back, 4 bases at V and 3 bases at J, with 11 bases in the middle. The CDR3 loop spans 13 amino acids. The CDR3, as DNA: TGCGCCAGCAGCACGGACTTCTTCTACGAGCAGTACTTC. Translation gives CASSTDFFYEQYF.

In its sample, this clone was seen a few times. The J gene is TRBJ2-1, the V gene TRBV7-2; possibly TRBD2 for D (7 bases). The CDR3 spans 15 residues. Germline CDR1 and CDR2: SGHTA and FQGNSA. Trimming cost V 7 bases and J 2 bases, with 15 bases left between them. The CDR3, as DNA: TGTGCCAGCACCCAGACGGGGGGCGCCTACAATGAGCAGTTCTTC. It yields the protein CASTQTGGAYNEQFF.

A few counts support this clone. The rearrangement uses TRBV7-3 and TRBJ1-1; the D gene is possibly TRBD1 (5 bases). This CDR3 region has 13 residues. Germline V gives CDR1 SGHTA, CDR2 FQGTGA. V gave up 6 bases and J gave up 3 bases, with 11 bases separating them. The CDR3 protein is CASSTQGDTEAFF. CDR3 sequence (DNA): TGTGCCAGCAGTACTCAGGGAGACACTGAAGCTTTCTTT.

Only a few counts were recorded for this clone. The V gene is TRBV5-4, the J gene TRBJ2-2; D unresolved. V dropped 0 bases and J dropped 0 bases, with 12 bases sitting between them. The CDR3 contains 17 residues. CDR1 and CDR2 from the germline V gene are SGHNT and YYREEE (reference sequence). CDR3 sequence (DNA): TGTGCCAGCAGCTTGGCCCCTCAGGCTACGAACACCGGGGAGCTGTTTTTT. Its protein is CASSLAPQATNTGELFF.

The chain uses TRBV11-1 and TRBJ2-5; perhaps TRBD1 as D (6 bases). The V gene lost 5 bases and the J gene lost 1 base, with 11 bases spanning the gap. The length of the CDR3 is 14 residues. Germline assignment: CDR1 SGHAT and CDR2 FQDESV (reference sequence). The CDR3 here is CASSPEQGQETQYF. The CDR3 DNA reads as TGTGCCAGCAGCCCGGAACAGGGCCAAGAGACCCAGTACTTC.

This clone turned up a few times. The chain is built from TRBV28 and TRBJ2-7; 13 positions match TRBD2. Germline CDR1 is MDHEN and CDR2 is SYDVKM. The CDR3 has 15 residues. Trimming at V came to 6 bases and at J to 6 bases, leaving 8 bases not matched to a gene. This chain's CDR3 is CASSRRLAGGGEQYF. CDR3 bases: TGTGCCAGCAGCCGACGACTAGCGGGAGGCGGCGAGCAGTACTTC.

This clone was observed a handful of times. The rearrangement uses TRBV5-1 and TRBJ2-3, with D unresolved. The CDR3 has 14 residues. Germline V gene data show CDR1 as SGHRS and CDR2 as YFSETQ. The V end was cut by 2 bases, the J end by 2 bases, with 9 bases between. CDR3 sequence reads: CASSLEGNTDTQYF. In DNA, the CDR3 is TGCGCCAGCAGCTTAGAAGGAAACACAGATACGCAGTATTTT. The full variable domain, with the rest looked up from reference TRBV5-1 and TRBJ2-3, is KAGVTQTPRYLIKTRGQQVTLSCSPISGHRSVSWYQQTPGQGLQFLFEYFSETQRNKGNFPGRFSGRQFSNSRSEMNVSTLELGDSALYLCASSLEGNTDTQYFGPGTRLTVL.

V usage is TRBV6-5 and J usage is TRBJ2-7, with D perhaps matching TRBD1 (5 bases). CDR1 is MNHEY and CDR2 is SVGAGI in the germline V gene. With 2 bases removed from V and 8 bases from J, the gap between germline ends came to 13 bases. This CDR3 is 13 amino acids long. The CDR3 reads CASSYGQGTQQYF. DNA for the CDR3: TGTGCCAGCAGTTACGGGCAGGGAACACAGCAGTACTTC.

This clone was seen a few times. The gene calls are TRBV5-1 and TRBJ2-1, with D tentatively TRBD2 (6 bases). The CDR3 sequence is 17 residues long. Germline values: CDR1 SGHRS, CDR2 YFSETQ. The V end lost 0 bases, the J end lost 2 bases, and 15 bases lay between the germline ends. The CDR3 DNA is TGCGCCAGCAGCTTGGCCCCCGGGAGAGGGGCCTACAATGAGCAGTTCTTC. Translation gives CASSLAPGRGAYNEQFF. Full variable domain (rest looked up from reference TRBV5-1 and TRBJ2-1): KAGVTQTPRYLIKTRGQQVTLSCSPISGHRSVSWYQQTPGQGLQFLFEYFSETQRNKGNFPGRFSGRQFSNSRSEMNVSTLELGDSALYLCASSLAPGRGAYNEQFFGPGTRLTVL.

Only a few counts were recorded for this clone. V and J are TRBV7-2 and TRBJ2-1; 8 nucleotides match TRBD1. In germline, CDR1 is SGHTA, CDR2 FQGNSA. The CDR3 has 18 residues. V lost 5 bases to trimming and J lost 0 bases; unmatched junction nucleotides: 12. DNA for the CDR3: TGTGCCAGCAGCCCATGGGGACAGGCCCCCCACTCCTACAATGAGCAGTTCTTC. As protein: CASSPWGQAPHSYNEQFF.

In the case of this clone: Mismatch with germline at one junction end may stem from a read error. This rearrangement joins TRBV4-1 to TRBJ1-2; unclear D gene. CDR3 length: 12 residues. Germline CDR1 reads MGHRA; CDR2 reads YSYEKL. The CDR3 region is CASSQGLKGQAF. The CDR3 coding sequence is TGCGCCAGCAGCCAAGGATTAAAGGGCCAGGCCTTC.

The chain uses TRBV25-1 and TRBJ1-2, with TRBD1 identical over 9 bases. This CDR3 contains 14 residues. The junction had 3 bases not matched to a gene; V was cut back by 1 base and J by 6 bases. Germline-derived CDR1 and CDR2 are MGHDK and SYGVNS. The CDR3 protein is CASSEWDRVDGYTF. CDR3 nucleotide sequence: TGTGCCAGCAGTGAATGGGACAGGGTAGATGGCTACACCTTC.